The 25 T cell receptor beta chains given below trace back to one sample, sequenced in a study of cytomegalovirus exposure and HLA in healthy donors (dated by TCRdb to the late 2010s). Preparation of the library involved the immunoSEQ multiplex PCR assay. A mixture of 60 forward primers for TCR Vbeta segments and 13 reverse primers for TCR Jbeta segments was used in the multiplex PCR. Imported from immuneACCESS, the table was reduced by TCRdb to in-frame sequences with V and J called. These copies leave out some clones; in studies compared against another copy, an unresolved V gene accounts for under half, and the cause of the remainder is not known. This sample's records show around 150,000 clones. Roughly 1.9% of the sample is taken by the ten largest. Sequencing input: PBMCs. The receptor set was obtained from a man aged 25 to 45 in good health and CMV-seronegative.

The chain has TRBV5-1 and TRBJ2-4; the D gene is possibly TRBD2 (6 bases). Germline assignment: CDR1 SGHRS and CDR2 YFSETQ. V dropped 0 bases and J dropped 3 bases, with 10 bases sitting between them. The CDR3 totals 15 residues. The CDR3 loop reads CASSLEGLDKNIQYF. The CDR3 DNA sequence: TGCGCCAGCAGCTTGGAGGGACTTGACAAAAACATTCAGTACTTC. Full variable domain (remainder filled in from reference TRBV5-1 and TRBJ2-4): KAGVTQTPRYLIKTRGQQVTLSCSPISGHRSVSWYQQTPGQGLQFLFEYFSETQRNKGNFPGRFSGRQFSNSRSEMNVSTLELGDSALYLCASSLEGLDKNIQYFGAGTRLSVL.

This chain uses TRBV11-2 with TRBJ2-5; D not resolved. The CDR3 is 14 amino acids. Deletions cut 1 base from V and 1 base from J, with 7 bases between. The germline gives CDR1 SGHAT, CDR2 FQNNGV. Written as DNA, the CDR3 is TGTGCCAGCAGCTTAGTGAACAGCCAAGAGACCCAGTACTTC. Residues: CASSLVNSQETQYF.

The rearrangement uses TRBV18 and TRBJ1-2; D call uncertain. V dropped 0 bases and J dropped 8 bases, with 10 bases sitting between them. The CDR3 contains 13 residues. Germline values: CDR1 KGHSH, CDR2 LQKENI. The CDR3, as DNA: TGTGCCAGCTCACCACCGAATTTGGAGGGCTACACCTTC. Protein sequence: CASSPPNLEGYTF.

V is TRBV19 and J is TRBJ2-2; 7 bases line up with TRBD2. The germline CDR1 and CDR2 sequences are LNHDA and SQIVND (reference sequence). Germline trimming cut 3 bases from V and 1 base from J; bases unmatched to any gene: 8. This CDR3 contains 17 residues. The CDR3 DNA is TGTGCCAGTAGTATTTTAGGGACGGGGGGGAACACCGGGGAGCTGTTTTTT. Protein: CASSILGTGGNTGELFF.

The chain employs TRBV4-2 and TRBJ2-5, with 12 bases fitting TRBD2. The J call may be in error: the DNA end matches TRBJ2-7 better. The CDR3 length is 15 residues. The germline gives CDR1 LGHNA, CDR2 YNFKEQ. The DNA of the CDR3 is TGTGCCAGCAGCCCGACTAGCGGGAGTTCCTACGAGCAGTACTTC. Amino acid sequence: CASSPTSGSSYEQYF.

V is TRBV10-3 and J is TRBJ1-3, with D unresolved. Germline V gives CDR1 ENHRY, CDR2 SYGVKD. V shed 3 bases and J shed 0 bases, with 9 bases lying between them. The CDR3 runs 15 residues. The CDR3 nucleotides are TGTGCCATCAGTGAATTTCGGGACTCTGGAAACACCATATATTTT. The encoded protein is CAISEFRDSGNTIYF.

The V and J genes are TRBV5-1 and TRBJ1-1, with D tentatively TRBD1 (6 bases). Germline V gene data show CDR1 as SGHRS and CDR2 as YFSETQ. The CDR3 loop spans 14 amino acids. V was shortened by 1 base and J by 5 bases, with 12 bases between the two germline ends. CDR3 sequence (DNA): TGCGCCAGCAGCTTGACAGGGCTATTGACTGAAGCTTTCTTT. Translating gives CASSLTGLLTEAFF. The variable domain in full, completed from reference TRBV5-1 and TRBJ1-1, reads KAGVTQTPRYLIKTRGQQVTLSCSPISGHRSVSWYQQTPGQGLQFLFEYFSETQRNKGNFPGRFSGRQFSNSRSEMNVSTLELGDSALYLCASSLTGLLTEAFFGQGTRLTVV.

The V and J genes are TRBV2 and TRBJ2-5, with 7 bases aligning to TRBD2. The CDR3 extends over 10 amino acids. From germline, CDR1 is SNHLY and CDR2 FYNNEI. The chain's CDR3 is CAAGEETQYF. The CDR3 coding sequence is TGTGCGGCGGGGGAAGAGACCCAGTACTTC.

As for this clone: At the DNA level, this CDR3 is encoded by other sequences in the same sample as well. The rearrangement joins TRBV11-2 to TRBJ1-5; D remains ambiguous. The CDR3 has 14 residues. With 2 bases removed from V and 5 bases from J, the gap between germline ends came to 10 bases. Per the germline V gene, CDR1 is SGHAT and CDR2 is FQNNGV. In nucleotides, the CDR3 is TGTGCCAGCAGCTTAAGAGGCGATTATCAGCCCCAGCATTTT. Translated: CASSLRGDYQPQHF.

The rearrangement uses TRBV9 and TRBJ2-7, with TRBD2 as a possible D gene (6 bases). V was pared by 0 bases and J by 7 bases, with 20 bases between. Germline CDR1 reads SGDLS; CDR2 reads YYNGEE. CDR3 length: 16 residues. As DNA, the CDR3 is TGTGCCAGCAGCGTAGCTGGGTCGGGAGCCACTAGAGAGCAGTACTTC. It codes for CASSVAGSGATREQYF. Supplemented by reference TRBV9 and TRBJ2-7, the full variable domain reads DSGVTQTPKHLITATGQRVTLRCSPRSGDLSVYWYQQSLDQGLQFLIQYYNGEERAKGNILERFSAQQFPDLHSELNLSSLELGDSALYFCASSVAGSGATREQYFGPGTRLTVT.

This chain joins TRBV30 and TRBJ1-4; no clear D gene. CDR3 length: 13 residues. The V end lost 0 bases, the J end lost 8 bases, and 10 bases lay between the germline ends. Looked up from germline, CDR1 is GTSNPN and CDR2 is SVGIG (reference sequence). This CDR3 reads CAWSVQPVEKLFF. The CDR3 bases are TGTGCCTGGAGTGTACAGCCAGTCGAAAAACTGTTTTTT.

The V gene is TRBV9, the J gene TRBJ2-1, with no clear D. CDR3 size: 16 residues. Trimming took off 0 bases at V and 5 bases at J, with 15 bases between the two ends. Germline loops: CDR1 SGDLS, CDR2 YYNGEE. The CDR3 nucleotides are TGTGCCAGCAGCGTAGCTTCAATGGGCATAAACAATGAGCAGTTCTTC. Translation: CASSVASMGINNEQFF.

J is TRBJ2-7 and V is TRBV6-1, with D possibly TRBD2 on 6 matching bases. Looked up from germline, CDR1 is MNHNS and CDR2 is SASEGT. V gave up 1 base and J gave up 7 bases, with 17 bases separating them. The CDR3 extends over 15 amino acids. The CDR3 nucleotides read TGTGCCAGCAGTGAAGTAGGAGGGTACCAAGGAGAGCAGTACTTC. This translates into CASSEVGGYQGEQYF.

The chain has TRBV29-1 and TRBJ2-1, with TRBD2 matching over 10 bases. After removal of 8 bases from V and 4 bases from J, the junction contained 11 bases not matched to a gene. The CDR3 runs to 15 residues. CDR1 and CDR2 from the germline V gene are SQVTM and ANQGSEA. CDR3 sequence reads: CSLTRVAGGYNEQFF. CDR3 sequence (DNA): TGCAGCCTTACCCGGGTAGCGGGAGGTTACAATGAGCAGTTCTTC.

The rearrangement uses TRBV2 and TRBJ2-3; a weak D match, TRBD2 (7 bases). Per the germline V gene, CDR1 is SNHLY and CDR2 is FYNNEI. Trimming took 8 bases from V and 4 from J, leaving 16 bases between them. The CDR3 has 14 residues. CDR3 sequence: CASGLREGADTQYF. The CDR3 bases are TGTGCCAGCGGTTTGAGGGAGGGGGCAGATACGCAGTATTTT.

CDR3 region: CASSRDRAGEQYF. CDR3 bases: TGTGCCAGCAGTCGGGACAGGGCGGGCGAGCAGTACTTC. The chain is built from TRBV5-4 and TRBJ2-7, with 9 bases lining up with TRBD1. The J segment lost 6 bases and the V segment lost 5 bases, leaving 6 bases of the junction unmatched. The CDR3 is made up of 13 amino acids. CDR1 and CDR2 (germline): SGHNT, YYREEE (reference sequence).

The chain has TRBV19 and TRBJ2-4; 7 bases are a match to TRBD1. V was pared by 7 bases and J by 0 bases, with 3 bases of the junction left unmatched. The length of the CDR3 is 14 residues. In germline, CDR1 is LNHDA, CDR2 SQIVND (reference sequence). The CDR3 coding sequence is TGTGCCAGTACGGGACAGTTAGCCAAAAACATTCAGTACTTC. This encodes CASTGQLAKNIQYF.

The chain couples TRBV28 to TRBJ1-1; D not resolved. Germline assignment: CDR1 MDHEN and CDR2 SYDVKM. The CDR3 extends over 14 amino acids. The germline V and J ends were trimmed by 3 bases and 2 bases, with 10 bases remaining between them. The CDR3 DNA is TGTGCCAGCAGTTTTCGGGGTTTTAACACTGAAGCTTTCTTT. Translating gives CASSFRGFNTEAFF. Looking up the rest from reference TRBV28 and TRBJ1-1 gives the full variable domain: DVKVTQSSRYLVKRTGEKVFLECVQDMDHENMFWYRQDPGLGLRLIYFSYDVKMKEKGDIPEGYSVSREKKERFSLILESASTNQTSMYLCASSFRGFNTEAFFGQGTRLTVV.

CDR3 amino acids: CASSFDRGMHQPQHF. CDR3 DNA sequence: TGTGCCAGCAGCTTTGACAGGGGTATGCATCAGCCCCAGCATTTT. The rearrangement uses TRBV7-2 and TRBJ1-5; 8 positions agree with TRBD1. The V gene end was trimmed by 3 bases and the J gene end by 5 bases; junction bases not matched to a gene: 6. CDR1 and CDR2 (germline): SGHTA, FQGNSA. The CDR3 is 15 amino acids.

Concerning this clone itself: The missing conserved phenylalanine or tryptophan at the end of this CDR3 makes a read error likely. V is TRBV2 and J is TRBJ2-7, with 8 bases matching TRBD1. The CDR3 consists of 14 residues. The ends lost 6 bases at V and 5 bases at J; junction bases unmatched: 9. The germline gives CDR1 SNHLY, CDR2 FYNNEI. CDR3 in DNA: TGTGCCAGCAGGGCCGGGACAGGCGTAAACGAGCAGTACCTC. As protein: CASRAGTGVNEQYL.

The rearrangement joins TRBV27 to TRBJ2-7; perhaps TRBD1 as D (5 bases). This CDR3 has 15 amino acids. Trimming shortened V by 2 bases and J by 0 bases, and 11 bases separated the two germline ends. Germline V gives CDR1 MNHEY, CDR2 SMNVEV (reference sequence). CDR3 residues: CASSLLQGSSYEQYF. The CDR3 nucleotides read TGTGCCAGCAGTTTACTTCAGGGTAGCTCCTACGAGCAGTACTTC.

V usage is TRBV5-5 and J usage is TRBJ1-1; D is undetermined. Germline V gene sequence: CDR1 SGHKS, CDR2 YYEKEE (reference sequence). V was trimmed by 0 bases and J by 0 bases, leaving 6 bases between them. The CDR3 has 14 residues. CDR3 sequence (DNA): TGTGCCAGCAGCTTGGACAGCTTGAACACTGAAGCTTTCTTT. It translates to CASSLDSLNTEAFF.

J is TRBJ2-5 and V is TRBV5-1, with 8 bases matching TRBD2. CDR3 size: 14 residues. Germline V gene lookup returns CDR1 SGHRS and CDR2 YFSETQ. V shed 4 bases and J 7 bases; nucleotides not matched to a gene: 9. Here the CDR3 reads CASSPGLEFGTQYF. The CDR3 nucleotides read TGCGCCAGCAGCCCGGGACTAGAGTTCGGGACCCAGTACTTC.

The rearrangement uses TRBV11-3 and TRBJ2-3, with D possibly matching TRBD1 (5 bases). Germline-derived CDR1 and CDR2 are SGHNT and YENEEA. The germline V and J ends were trimmed by 3 bases and 3 bases, with 13 bases remaining between them. The CDR3 consists of 15 residues. The CDR3 loop reads CASSFVGQGTDTQYF. The CDR3 DNA reads as TGTGCCAGCAGCTTTGTGGGGCAAGGAACAGATACGCAGTATTTT.

The chain uses TRBV11-3 and TRBJ2-7; possible D gene TRBD1, 6 bases. This CDR3 spans 16 amino acids. Trimming pared 5 bases from V and 7 bases from J, leaving 24 bases between. Germline loops: CDR1 SGHNT, CDR2 YENEEA. The CDR3 here is CASSPQQGFLAMEQYF. As DNA, the CDR3 is TGTGCCAGCAGCCCCCAACAGGGCTTCCTTGCAATGGAGCAGTACTTC.